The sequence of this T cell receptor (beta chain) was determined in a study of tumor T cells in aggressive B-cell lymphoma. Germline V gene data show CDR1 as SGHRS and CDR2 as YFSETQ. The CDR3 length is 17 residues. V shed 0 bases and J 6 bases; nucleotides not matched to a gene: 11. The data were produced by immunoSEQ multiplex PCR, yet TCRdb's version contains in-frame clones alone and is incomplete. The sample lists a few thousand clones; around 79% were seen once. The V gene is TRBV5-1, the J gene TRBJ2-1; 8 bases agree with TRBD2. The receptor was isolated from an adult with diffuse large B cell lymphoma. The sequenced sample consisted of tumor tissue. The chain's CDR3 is CASSLVTSGRVGNEQFF. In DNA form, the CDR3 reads TGCGCCAGCAGCTTGGTTACCAGCGGGAGAGTGGGCAATGAGCAGTTCTTC.